Listed below are T cell receptor beta chains from one sample, sequenced in a study of T cell responses to AZD1222 COVID-19 vaccine. Data came from immunoSEQ multiplex PCR; TCRdb stores just in-frame clones and leaves some out. The table includes around 190,000 clones, about 90% detected once. The input for sequencing was peripheral blood, taken on day 0 of AZD1222 vaccination. These receptors originate from an adult in good health. Both conserved end residues are trimmed from each CDR3. The order of the fields is V gene, J gene, D gene, CDR3 protein. The D gene is left open where the match is weak.

>TRBV5-5|TRBJ2-5|TRBD1
ASSLARWGEGAETQY
>TRBV13|TRBJ2-1|TRBD2
ASSILEERGYNEQF
>TRBV27|TRBJ1-1|NA
ASSWEYSLSGAF
>TRBV27|TRBJ1-1|NA
ASGQRGTEAF
>TRBV29-1|TRBJ1-3|NA
SVARQAGNTIY
>TRBV19|TRBJ2-1|NA
ASSSASSASYNEQF
>TRBV7-3|TRBJ2-3|NA
ASRPGLRTDTQY
>TRBV5-4|TRBJ2-1|TRBD1
ASSPGQGRDEQF
>TRBV6-6|TRBJ1-1|TRBD1
ASSYSTGGGEAF
>TRBV15|TRBJ1-1|NA
ATSREVIWVGTEAF
>TRBV5-4|TRBJ1-3|TRBD1
ASSAAPRGPGNTIY
>TRBV19|TRBJ2-3|TRBD2
ASNLAGGTDTQY
>TRBV28|TRBJ1-4|NA
ASSFRQLNEKLF
>TRBV4-1|TRBJ2-5|NA
ASSQEGGETQY
>TRBV11-2|TRBJ2-1|NA
ASTMDGGPYNEQF
>TRBV15|TRBJ2-4|NA
ATSRGLGGENIQY
>TRBV6-5|TRBJ1-1|NA
ASSSLGEWTEAF
>TRBV6-5|TRBJ2-3|NA
ASSLLTSTDTQY
>TRBV7-2|TRBJ1-4|NA
ASSLDPGLGEKLF
>TRBV6-5|TRBJ1-1|NA
ASRDQANTEAF
>TRBV10-1|TRBJ2-3|TRBD2
ASSESGGAPDTQY
>TRBV25-1|TRBJ2-2|TRBD2
ASSGPGLALSGELF
>TRBV13|TRBJ2-6|NA
ASSSTSGGANVLT
>TRBV7-3|TRBJ2-5|TRBD2
ASSPLGLAGDQETQY
>TRBV4-1|TRBJ2-7|TRBD1
ASSQEGQQLYEQY
>TRBV5-1|TRBJ2-7|NA
ASQSLQGGGYEQY
>TRBV18|TRBJ1-1|NA
ASSPQKNTEAF
>TRBV4-1|TRBJ1-2|NA
ASSPVGTPYGYT
>TRBV12-3/TRBV12-4|TRBJ2-3|NA
ASITTPTDTQY
>TRBV5-1|TRBJ2-1|NA
ASSPRVGGYNEQF
>TRBV7-2|TRBJ2-7|TRBD1
ASSLVPRGPTYEQY
>TRBV18|TRBJ1-1|NA
ASSPLGFTEAF
>TRBV6-5|TRBJ1-2|TRBD1
ASRLQGAGYGYT
>TRBV11-1|TRBJ2-7|NA
ASSSRGLGAYEQY
>TRBV19|TRBJ1-1|TRBD1
ASSTLRDSNTEAF
>TRBV9|TRBJ1-1|NA
ASSATGLANTEAF
>TRBV11-2|TRBJ1-2|NA
ASSLEPNYGYT
>TRBV30|TRBJ2-7|NA
AWSARGPPDEQY
>TRBV25-1|TRBJ1-6|NA
ASSDSGGATSPLH
>TRBV19|TRBJ1-5|NA
ASRSQGGSNQPQH
>TRBV10-3|TRBJ1-1|NA
AISEPNRVNTEAF
>TRBV2|TRBJ1-5|NA
ASSERVSNQPQH
>TRBV5-1|TRBJ2-2|NA
ASQAANTGELF
>TRBV5-1|TRBJ1-6|TRBD1
ASRTGANSPLH
>TRBV9|TRBJ1-5|TRBD1
ASSHRKDRNSNQPQH
>TRBV15|TRBJ2-2|NA
ATSRVNSGELF
>TRBV11-2|TRBJ2-7|TRBD1
ASSQDRALYEQY
>TRBV6-2/TRBV6-3|TRBJ2-3|NA
ASSYSLVADTQY
>TRBV28|TRBJ2-5|NA
ASTGQEETQY